This is a list of T cell receptor beta chains from one sample in a study of T cell repertoires in cytomegalovirus infection. TCRdb recomputed calls from the reads with MiXCR, one row per CDR3 protein. Among hundreds of thousands of distinct CDR3 sequences listed, about a sixth were seen once. The sequenced material came from PBMCs. These receptors all come from a human donor in good health (CMV status not recorded). Some clones in this sample may be carry-over from other donors' samples. Both conserved end residues are part of each CDR3. The D gene is left open where the match is weak. Clone size is stated in some rows and not others, as once, few, many or a class when expanded.

>TRBV20-1|.|.|TRBJ1-6
TGCAGTGCTAGAGATCAGCGGTCGGCAGACTCCTATAATTCACCCCTCCACTTT
CSARDQRSADSYNSPLHF
>TRBV6-5|.|TRBD1|TRBJ1-1
TGTGCCAGCAGTCATGACAGGGCTGCTGAAGCTTTCTTT
CASSHDRAAEAFF
>TRBV28|.|TRBD1|TRBJ2-2
TGTGCCAGCAGGGGACAGATGAACACCGGGGAGCTGTTTTTT
CASRGQMNTGELFF
>TRBV9|few|TRBD2|TRBJ2-1
TGTGCCAGCAGCGTAATTGGGGGGGGTGCCTACAATGAGCAGTTCTTC
CASSVIGGGAYNEQFF
>TRBV3-1|.|.|TRBJ1-5
TGTGCCAGCAGCCAAGAAGGTCCAGATCAGCCCCAGCATTTT
CASSQEGPDQPQHF
>TRBV12-3/TRBV12-4|few|TRBD1|TRBJ2-2
TGTGCCAGCACCGAGGGACAGGCCCGCACCGGGGAGCTGTTTTTT
CASTEGQARTGELFF
>TRBV6-5|.|.|TRBJ2-5
TGTGCCAGCTCGGTTGCGGTCGGGGGGCGAGAGACCCAGTACTTC
CASSVAVGGRETQYF
>TRBV6-5|few|.|TRBJ2-1
TGTGCCAGCAGTTACTCGATCCTAAGGGAACAGCAGTTCTTC
CASSYSILREQQFF
>TRBV6-1|many|.|TRBJ2-1
TGTGCCAGCAGTGCGGAAACCCCCCACAATGAGCAGTTCTTC
CASSAETPHNEQFF
>TRBV25-1|few|.|TRBJ1-2
TGTGCCAGCAGTGACTACGGGGAGTCTCGTGGCTACACCTTC
CASSDYGESRGYTF
>TRBV18|once|.|TRBJ1-4
TGTGCCAGCTCACCAACGAACGGCGGGGAAAAACTGTTTTTT
CASSPTNGGEKLFF
>TRBV4-1|.|.|TRBJ2-2
TGCGCCAGCAGCCAAGAAGGTGCTCACTCAACCATCGGGGAGCTGTTTTTT
CASSQEGAHSTIGELFF
>TRBV7-2|many|.|TRBJ2-6
TGTGCCAGCAGCGTAGAAGTGCGCTCTGGGGCCAACGTCCTGACTTTC
CASSVEVRSGANVLTF
>TRBV20-1|few|.|TRBJ2-3
TGCAGTGCTAGAGATCAGGGTCGCACAGATACGCAGTATTTT
CSARDQGRTDTQYF
>TRBV7-6|many|TRBD2|TRBJ2-1
TGTGCCAGCAGCTTGAGGACTAGCGGGGCTCACAATGAGCAGTTCTTC
CASSLRTSGAHNEQFF
>TRBV12-3/TRBV12-4|many|.|TRBJ1-1
TGTGCCAGCAGTTTAGCGGTGGGTTCGGGCACTGAAGCTTTCTTT
CASSLAVGSGTEAFF
>TRBV7-2|few|.|TRBJ2-7
TGTGCCAGCAGCTTAGGGGCAGGGAGCTCCTACGAGCAGTACTTC
CASSLGAGSSYEQYF
>TRBV5-1|.|.|TRBJ2-7
TGCGCCAGCAGGCCCAGGGCCTTCTACGAGCAGTACTTC
CASRPRAFYEQYF
>TRBV11-2|many|TRBD1|TRBJ1-2
TGTGCCAGCAGCTTGCATGAACAGGGGAATGGCTATGGCTACACCTTC
CASSLHEQGNGYGYTF
>TRBV6-6|.|.|TRBJ1-3
TGTGCCAGCTCCCCTGGGGGGTATGGGTACGGAAACACCATATATTTT
CASSPGGYGYGNTIYF
>TRBV10-3|few|.|TRBJ2-5
TGTGCCATCAGTGAGTTGGGGGCCCGAGAGACCCAGTACTTC
CAISELGARETQYF
>TRBV18|.|TRBD1|TRBJ1-6
TGTGCCAGCTCGGAGACGACAGGGGGCTTAAGATCACCCCTCCACTTT
CASSETTGGLRSPLHF
>TRBV7-2|many|.|TRBJ1-2
TGTGCCAGCAGTCCCAGGGCGTCGGATGGCTACACCTTC
CASSPRASDGYTF
>TRBV28|.|.|TRBJ2-4
TGTGCCAGCAGTCCCTCGGGGGAGGTAGCCAAAAACATTCAGTACTTC
CASSPSGEVAKNIQYF
>TRBV20-1|.|.|TRBJ1-2
TGCAGTGCTAGGTTGGAGAACTATGGCTACACCTTC
CSARLENYGYTF
>TRBV9|once|TRBD2|TRBJ2-3
TGTGCCAGCAGCGTGGGGCTAGCGGTGGATACGCAGTATTTT
CASSVGLAVDTQYF
>TRBV5-1|few|TRBD1|TRBJ2-7
TGCGCCAGCAGCTTGGACTTACAGGGGGCACGATACGAGCAGTACTTC
CASSLDLQGARYEQYF
>TRBV4-1|.|.|TRBJ2-7
TGCGCCAGCAGCCAAGGCTCACCCTTTAGAGAGGACGAGCAGTACTTC
CASSQGSPFREDEQYF
>TRBV2|.|.|TRBJ2-3
TGTGCCAGCACCCCGGGCGGAGCCGGTCGTGGAGATACGCAGTATTTT
CASTPGGAGRGDTQYF
>TRBV20-1|many|.|TRBJ2-2
TGCAGTGCTTCTCGGGGTGAGGCCGGGGAGCTGTTTTTT
CSASRGEAGELFF
>TRBV20-1|.|.|TRBJ2-3
TGCAGTGCTACAGCGGATACGCAGTATTTT
CSATADTQYF
>TRBV6-6|.|TRBD1|TRBJ1-1
TGTGCCAGCACTTGGGACAGGGGGTATACTGAAGCTTTCTTT
CASTWDRGYTEAFF
>TRBV18|.|.|TRBJ1-2
TGTGCCAGCTCACCACCGTATACCAGGGTCCCTAGTATCTCCACCTTC
CASSPPYTRVPSISTF
>TRBV12-3/TRBV12-4|few|.|TRBJ1-5
TGTGCCAGCAGTTTTGGGATGCAGCCCCAGCATTTT
CASSFGMQPQHF
>TRBV7-2|many|.|TRBJ1-2
TGTGCCAGCAGCCAGGGGAGGGTACCTCTCCTTGGCTACACCTTC
CASSQGRVPLLGYTF
>TRBV24-1|many|TRBD1|TRBJ2-7
TGTGCCACCAGTGATTTTATCACAGGGGGACGGGACGAGCAGTACTTC
CATSDFITGGRDEQYF
>TRBV7-8|many|TRBD2|TRBJ2-2
TGTGCCAGCAGCCTAAGCGGGGGGGCCACCGGGGAGCTGTTTTTT
CASSLSGGATGELFF
>TRBV15|.|.|TRBJ1-2
TGTGCCACCAATCCGCTCGGGACGGGGACGGGCTACACCTTC
CATNPLGTGTGYTF
>TRBV5-8|few|.|TRBJ2-7
TGTGCCAGCAGCTTGGGGCGGATTTCCTACGAGCAGTACTTC
CASSLGRISYEQYF
>TRBV12-3/TRBV12-4|many|.|TRBJ2-7
TGTGCCAGCAGTGCTACAGGCCCCTACGAGCAGTACTTC
CASSATGPYEQYF
>TRBV28|.|.|TRBJ1-2
TGTGCCAGCGGGACACCTCACTTCTATGGCTACACCTTC
CASGTPHFYGYTF
>TRBV4-1|many|TRBD1|TRBJ2-1
TGCGCCAGCAGCCAAGGGACAGGTCGCTCTCCCTACAATGAGCAGTTCTTC
CASSQGTGRSPYNEQFF
>TRBV28|.|.|TRBJ1-4
TGTGCCAGCCTTGGCGGGACCGCGGTGGGTGAAAAACTGTTTTTT
CASLGGTAVGEKLFF
>TRBV25-1|.|.|TRBJ2-5
TGTGCCAGACTTAGGACTGGGTACTTC
CARLRTGYF
>TRBV7-9|many|.|TRBJ1-1
TGTGCCAGCAGCGGGGCCCGGGAAGCTTTCTTT
CASSGAREAFF
>TRBV6-2/TRBV6-3|few|TRBD1|TRBJ1-1
TGTGCCAGCAGTACTCTGGGCCGCCCAGGACAGGCGGAAGCTTTCTTT
CASSTLGRPGQAEAFF
>TRBV4-1|many|.|TRBJ1-1
TGCGCCAGCAGCCTGGGCGGGGGTATCGAAGCTTTCTTT
CASSLGGGIEAFF
>TRBV7-2|many|.|TRBJ1-1
TGTGCCAGCAGCTTATCTTGGCAGGAGAACACTGAAGCTTTCTTT
CASSLSWQENTEAFF
>TRBV7-8|many|.|TRBJ2-3
TGTGCCAGCAGCCAGGGACCCAGCACAGATACGCAGTATTTT
CASSQGPSTDTQYF
>TRBV7-2|.|.|TRBJ2-7
TGTGCCAGCAGCCCGGTCGGCAGGGGGGCTATCTACGAGCAGTACTTC
CASSPVGRGAIYEQYF
>TRBV19|few|.|TRBJ1-5
TGTGCCAGTAGTATTAGGGATCGCAATCAGCCCCAGCATTTT
CASSIRDRNQPQHF
>TRBV9|many|.|TRBJ1-2
TGTGCCAGCAGCGGCTCCGGGAGGGGCCGTGGGAACTATGGCTACACCTTC
CASSGSGRGRGNYGYTF
>TRBV19|.|.|TRBJ1-1
TGTGCCAGTAGTGTAGAAAGGGGTTCTGAAGCTTTCTTT
CASSVERGSEAFF
>TRBV7-8|many|.|TRBJ2-3
TGTGCCAGCAGCTTGGCTCGAGGGACGCAGTATTTT
CASSLARGTQYF
>TRBV18|few|TRBD1|TRBJ2-7
TGTGCCAGCTCACCAACTAGGACAGGGGTTGGCGAGCAGTACTTC
CASSPTRTGVGEQYF
>TRBV12-3/TRBV12-4|.|.|TRBJ2-4
TGTGCCAGCAGTCCGGGGGCAGGGGGTGCCAAAAACATTCAGTACTTC
CASSPGAGGAKNIQYF
>TRBV7-2|few|.|TRBJ2-3
TGTGCCAGCCACAGCCTTGGGGGAGATACGCAGTATTTT
CASHSLGGDTQYF
>TRBV20-1|few|.|TRBJ1-5
TGCAGTGCTAGGGACCCAGGGAGAGGCAATCAGCCCCAGCATTTT
CSARDPGRGNQPQHF
>TRBV6-1|many|.|TRBJ2-6
TGTGCCAGCAGTCGGGTTAGACAGCTCTCTGGGGCCAACGTCCTGACTTTC
CASSRVRQLSGANVLTF